The sequence of this TCR beta chain was determined in a study of vaccination and CD4 T cells after COVID-19. Overall study: The convalescents comprised six males and four females, two of them Hispanic.

On this clonotype itself: Antigen specificity is unknown.

Documented treatment: roughly 11-day PBMC culture with coronavirus spike peptide pools or control peptides (ViraFEST assay). The assay that was used to sequence DNA from cultured CD4+ T cells was the Oncomine TCR Beta short-read assay. TCRdb analysed the PCR reads with MiXCR anew, one entry per CDR3 protein. This table holds some 25,000 distinct CDR3 sequences, around 40% found once. The sequence was obtained from a human donor who had recovered from COVID-19. Sequences were obtained from CD4+ T cells from blood, cultured in vitro.

CDR3 sequence: CASSSSGSYNEQFF. In DNA, the CDR3 is TGTGCCAGCAGTTCTAGCGGCTCCTACAATGAGCAGTTCTTC. The gene calls are TRBV6-4 and TRBJ2-1; TRBD2 matches 7 bases. J lost 0 bases, V lost 5 bases, and 1 base had no gene match. The CDR3 runs to 14 residues. Germline loops: CDR1 MRHNA, CDR2 SNTAGT.